This T cell receptor (beta chain) was found in a study of T cell repertoires and HLA-DP antigens. Overall study context: Alloreactive CD4+ T cells targeted HLA-DP on transduced HeLa. Donors were two male and one female, aged 18-to-29 to 60-to-69.

Untouched CD4+ T cells were bead-isolated at about 98% purity. The repertoire was sequenced with immunoSEQ multiplex PCR; TCRdb's copy has only in-frame clones and lacks some. The sample consists of some 120,000 clones, about 92% of them appearing once. The length of the CDR3 is 15 residues. Germline assignment: CDR1 MDHEN and CDR2 SYDVKM. V dropped 3 bases and J dropped 4; count of bases not matched to a gene: 4. Study results and limitations: Previously undetected clones averaged approximately 34% and 48% against the two alleles respectively.

Comment on this clone: Its specificity is not known.

This rearrangement joins TRBV28 to TRBJ1-4, with TRBD1 matching 8 bases. The receptor comes from a woman under 30 in good health and CMV-seronegative. The specimen sequenced was CD4+ T cells from PBMCs. The CDR3 DNA sequence: TGTGCCAGCAGTTTCACAGGGGGAGTTAATGAAAAACTGTTTTTT. Protein product: CASSFTGGVNEKLFF. The full variable domain, with the rest looked up from reference TRBV28 and TRBJ1-4, is DVKVTQSSRYLVKRTGEKVFLECVQDMDHENMFWYRQDPGLGLRLIYFSYDVKMKEKGDIPEGYSVSREKKERFSLILESASTNQTSMYLCASSFTGGVNEKLFFGSGTQLSVL.